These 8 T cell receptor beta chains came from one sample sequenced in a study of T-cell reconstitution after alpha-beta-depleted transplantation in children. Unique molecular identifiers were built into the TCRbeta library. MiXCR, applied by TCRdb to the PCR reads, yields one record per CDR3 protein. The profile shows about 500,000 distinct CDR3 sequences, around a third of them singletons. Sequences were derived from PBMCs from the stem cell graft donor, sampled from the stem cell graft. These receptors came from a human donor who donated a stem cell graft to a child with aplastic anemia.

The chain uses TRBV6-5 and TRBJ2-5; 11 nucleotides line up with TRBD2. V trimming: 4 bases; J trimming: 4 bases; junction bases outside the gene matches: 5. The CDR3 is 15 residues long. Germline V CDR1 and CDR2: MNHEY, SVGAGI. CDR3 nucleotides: TGTGCCAGCAGTTCACGACTAGCGGGAAGAGAGACCCAGTACTTC. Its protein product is CASSSRLAGRETQYF.

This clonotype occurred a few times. As DNA, the CDR3 is TGCGCCAGCAGCCAAGATAGTAACTCTGCCTACACTGAAGCTTTCTTT. It yields the protein CASSQDSNSAYTEAFF. The chain couples TRBV4-3 to TRBJ1-1; D is unclear. Trimming pared 0 bases from V and 3 bases from J, leaving 14 bases between. From germline, CDR1 is LGHNA and CDR2 YSLEER. CDR3 length: 16 residues.

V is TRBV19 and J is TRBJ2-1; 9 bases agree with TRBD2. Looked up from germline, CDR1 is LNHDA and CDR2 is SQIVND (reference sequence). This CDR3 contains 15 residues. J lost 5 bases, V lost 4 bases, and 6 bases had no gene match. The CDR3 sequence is CASSSGRVKDNEQFF. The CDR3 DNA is TGTGCCAGTAGTAGCGGGAGGGTTAAGGACAATGAGCAGTTCTTC.

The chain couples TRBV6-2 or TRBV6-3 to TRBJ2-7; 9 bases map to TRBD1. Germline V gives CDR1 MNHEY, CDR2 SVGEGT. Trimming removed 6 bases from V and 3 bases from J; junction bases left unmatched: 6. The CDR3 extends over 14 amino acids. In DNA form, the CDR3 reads TGTGCCAGCAGGCGGACAGGGGCGGGCTACGAGCAGTACTTC. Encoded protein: CASRRTGAGYEQYF.

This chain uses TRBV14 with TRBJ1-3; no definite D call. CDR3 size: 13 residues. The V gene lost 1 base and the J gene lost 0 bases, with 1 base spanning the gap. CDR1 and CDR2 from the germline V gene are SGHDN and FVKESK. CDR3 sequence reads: CASSQVSGNTIYF. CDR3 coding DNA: TGTGCCAGCAGCCAAGTCTCTGGAAACACCATATATTTT.

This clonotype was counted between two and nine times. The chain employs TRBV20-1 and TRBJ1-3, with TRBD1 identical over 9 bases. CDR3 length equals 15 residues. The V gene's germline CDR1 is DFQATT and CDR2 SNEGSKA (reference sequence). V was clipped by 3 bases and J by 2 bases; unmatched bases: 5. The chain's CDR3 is CSASGTGIPGNTIYF. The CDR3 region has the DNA TGCAGTGCTAGCGGGACAGGGATCCCTGGAAACACCATATATTTT.

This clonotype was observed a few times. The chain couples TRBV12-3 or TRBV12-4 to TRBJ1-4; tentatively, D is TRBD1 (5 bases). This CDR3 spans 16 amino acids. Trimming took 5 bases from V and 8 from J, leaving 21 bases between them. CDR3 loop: CASSPGGWQGREKLFF. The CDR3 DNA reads TGTGCCAGCAGTCCGGGGGGGTGGCAGGGCAGAGAAAAACTGTTTTTT.

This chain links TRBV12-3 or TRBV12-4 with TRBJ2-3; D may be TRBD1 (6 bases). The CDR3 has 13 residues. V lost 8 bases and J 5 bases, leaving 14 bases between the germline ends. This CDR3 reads CASVKGEGDTQYF. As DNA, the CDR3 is TGTGCCAGCGTAAAGGGGGAAGGAGATACGCAGTATTTT.